This T cell receptor (beta chain) was documented in a study of shared clonotypes between healthy human individuals. Regarding this clone: The antigen is not known.

Study conclusions and caveats: Clonotype sharing among donors was thought likely to change with sequencing depth.

At the deep level, the assay was run. Clones were sequenced by immunoSEQ multiplex PCR, and TCRdb holds only the in-frame ones, with some missing. This table has some 1 million clones, about 70% appearing once. This sequence was found in a man younger than 35 in good health. The material sequenced was memory CD4+ T cells sorted from blood. Subset of the sample: CD45RA-negative fraction.

The CDR3: CASSRTFSPGNTIYF. The CDR3 region has the DNA TGTGCCAGTAGCCGTACTTTTTCGCCCGGAAACACCATATATTTT. The V gene is TRBV19, the J gene TRBJ1-3, with unresolved D. V was shortened by 6 bases and J by 4 bases, with 16 bases between the two germline ends. Germline V gene lookup returns CDR1 LNHDA and CDR2 SQIVND (reference sequence). The CDR3 contains 15 residues.